These 30 T cell receptor beta chains share one sample of origin, sequenced in a study of chemoradiotherapy in HPV16-positive cancers. Measured with immunoSEQ multiplex PCR; TCRdb has only the in-frame clones, and not every one. The table lists thousands of clones, more than 75% of them singletons. Source: tumor tissue, taken from a patient who underwent chemoradiotherapy. These receptors were collected from a human donor with HPV-associated anogenital cancer.

The V call is TRBV18, the J call TRBJ1-1, with D maybe TRBD1 (6 bases). Germline V gene lookup returns CDR1 KGHSH and CDR2 LQKENI. The CDR3 runs 13 residues. The V and J ends lost 6 bases and 1 base respectively, with 9 bases between them. For the CDR3, the DNA is TGTGCCAGCTCGCTGACAGGGAACACTGAAGCTTTCTTT. This sequence encodes CASSLTGNTEAFF.

This chain connects TRBV6-1 to TRBJ2-1; no clear D. Germline V CDR1 and CDR2: MNHNS, SASEGT. The CDR3 consists of 13 residues. V was cut by 0 bases and J by 9 bases, with 9 bases left in between. CDR3 residues: CASSEAHLFEQFF. The CDR3 DNA is TGTGCCAGCAGTGAAGCTCACCTGTTTGAGCAGTTCTTC.

The V call is TRBV19, the J call TRBJ1-6; 9 positions agree with TRBD1. This CDR3 region has 14 residues. From germline, CDR1 is LNHDA and CDR2 SQIVND (reference sequence). The ends lost 6 bases at V and 7 bases at J; junction bases unmatched: 4. In DNA form, the CDR3 reads TGTGCCAGTAGGACGGGACAGGGAAATTCACCCCTCCACTTT. It is translated as CASRTGQGNSPLHF.

The gene calls are TRBV6-6 and TRBJ1-5, with 12 positions matching TRBD1. The CDR3 covers 16 residues. V lost 0 bases to trimming and J lost 11 bases; unmatched junction nucleotides: 8. The germline V gene encodes CDR1 MNHNY and CDR2 SVGAGI (reference sequence). This chain's CDR3 is CASSYSGQGAFWAQHF. For the CDR3, the DNA is TGTGCCAGCAGTTACTCGGGACAGGGGGCTTTCTGGGCCCAGCATTTT.

This chain connects TRBV4-1 to TRBJ1-4, with D tentatively TRBD1 (5 bases). Trimming pared 4 bases from V and 5 bases from J, leaving 17 bases between. Germline CDR1 reads MGHRA; CDR2 reads YSYEKL. The CDR3 has 16 amino acids. The CDR3 coding sequence is TGCGCCAGCAGCCGTACTGGGGCGCGAGGAAATGAAAAACTGTTTTTT. Translating it yields CASSRTGARGNEKLFF.

This rearrangement joins TRBV25-1 to TRBJ2-5; 7 bases are a match to TRBD2. Germline V gene sequence: CDR1 MGHDK, CDR2 SYGVNS. Unmatched junction bases numbered 7, after V lost 2 bases and J lost 7 bases. The CDR3 extends over 14 amino acids. The CDR3 DNA reads as TGTGCCAGCAGTGAAACGGGATCGGGAGGGACCCAGTACTTC. Translation: CASSETGSGGTQYF.

The chain carries TRBV19 and TRBJ1-3; D gene unclear. This CDR3 is 14 amino acids long. In germline, CDR1 is LNHDA, CDR2 SQIVND (reference sequence). V was clipped by 7 bases and J by 0 bases, with 10 bases between them. CDR3 amino acids: CASKQGLSGNTIYF. The CDR3 coding sequence is TGTGCCAGTAAGCAAGGACTCTCTGGAAACACCATATATTTT.

As regards this clone: Germline and junction disagree at one end, which may indicate a read error. V and J are TRBV11-3 and TRBJ2-6; TRBD2 is a possible D gene (6 bases). CDR3 length equals 19 residues. From germline, CDR1 is SGHNT and CDR2 YENEEA. DNA for the CDR3: TGTGCCAGCAGCTTTTCCGGGCGGGGTTATATCTCTGGGGCCAACGTCTTGACTTTC. Its translation: CASSFSGRGYISGANVLTF.

The chain uses TRBV27 and TRBJ1-2; D gene ambiguous. Germline V gene sequence: CDR1 MNHEY, CDR2 SMNVEV (reference sequence). V was clipped by 4 bases and J by 3 bases, with 12 bases between them. This CDR3 has 14 residues. CDR3 sequence (DNA): TGTGCCAGCAGTTCGTGGGCTGGGGACTATGGCTACACCTTC. It yields the protein CASSSWAGDYGYTF.

V gene TRBV21-1 combines with J gene TRBJ2-7; the table gives TRBD2 as D, unverified against the DNA. TRBV21-1 is annotated as a pseudogene. CDR3 length: 15 residues. The CDR3 loop reads CASSKGLAEFYEQYV. The CDR3 nucleotides are TGTGCCAGCAGCAAAGGGCTAGCGGAGTTCTACGAGCAGTACGTC.

This chain joins TRBV21-1 and TRBJ2-1; the table names TRBD2, a call not compared with the DNA. TRBV21-1 is an annotated pseudogene. The CDR3 loop spans 17 amino acids. Written as DNA, the CDR3 is TGTGCCAGCAGCAATCCACCCGGGACTAGACGGCACAATGAGCAGTTCTTC. Protein product: CASSNPPGTRRHNEQFF.

The sample holds a few counts of this clone. The rearrangement joins TRBV2 to TRBJ1-2; D remains unclear. CDR1 and CDR2 from the germline V gene are SNHLY and FYNNEI. The CDR3 is 16 residues long. Trimming shortened V by 6 bases and J by 6 bases, and 23 bases separated the two germline ends. The CDR3 nucleotides read TGTGCCAGCAGGCCTCAATCATTCTCCCGAAGTGATGGCTACACCTTC. Its protein is CASRPQSFSRSDGYTF. Drawing the rest from reference TRBV2 and TRBJ1-2, the complete variable domain is EPEVTQTPSHQVTQMGQEVILRCVPISNHLYFYWYRQILGQKVEFLVSFYNNEISEKSEIFDDQFSVERPDGSNFTLKIRSTKLEDSAMYFCASRPQSFSRSDGYTFGSGTRLTVV.

The chain is built from TRBV11-2 and TRBJ2-7; TRBD1 aligns across 9 bases. Germline values: CDR1 SGHAT, CDR2 FQNNGV. This CDR3 is 15 amino acids long. The V and J ends lost 5 bases and 7 bases, in that order; junction bases with no gene match: 12. CDR3 sequence: CASSIRLPGQGEQYF. DNA of the CDR3: TGTGCCAGCAGCATCCGACTCCCGGGACAGGGAGAGCAGTACTTC.

This clone was seen once. The chain links TRBV9 to TRBJ2-7, with D possibly being TRBD1 (5 bases). CDR3 length: 12 residues. V dropped 7 bases and J dropped 5 bases, with 13 bases sitting between them. The germline gives CDR1 SGDLS, CDR2 YYNGEE. Written as DNA, the CDR3 is TGTGCCAGCGGGCAGGGTGGCGACGAGCAGTACTTC. This codes for CASGQGGDEQYF.

The chain uses TRBV7-2 and TRBJ2-4; D tentatively fits TRBD1 or TRBD2 (5 bases each). The germline V gene encodes CDR1 SGHTA and CDR2 FQGNSA. The ends were cut back, 5 bases at V and 0 bases at J, with 20 bases in the middle. CDR3 length equals 18 residues. CDR3 in amino acids: CASSQRGESALAKNIQYF. CDR3 in DNA: TGTGCCAGCAGCCAAAGGGGAGAGTCAGCCTTAGCCAAAAACATTCAGTACTTC. Together with reference TRBV7-2 and TRBJ2-4, the CDR3 gives the full variable domain: GAGVSQSPSNKVTEKGKDVELRCDPISGHTALYWYRQSLGQGLEFLIYFQGNSAPDKSGLPSDRFSAERTGGSVSTLTIQRTQQEDSAVYLCASSQRGESALAKNIQYFGAGTRLSVL.

This sequence joins TRBV27 and TRBJ1-1, with D uncertain. This CDR3 is built from 13 residues. V shed 1 base and J shed 3 bases, with 6 bases lying between them. The germline V gene encodes CDR1 MNHEY and CDR2 SMNVEV (reference sequence). CDR3 in DNA: TGTGCCAGCAGTTTATACCTATACACTGAAGCTTTCTTT. It yields the protein CASSLYLYTEAFF.

The V call is TRBV11-2, the J call TRBJ1-2; no clear D. Looked up from germline, CDR1 is SGHAT and CDR2 is FQNNGV. This CDR3 region has 11 residues. The ends were cut back, 10 bases at V and 7 bases at J, with 13 bases in the middle. CDR3 sequence reads: CAIPLGFGYTF. CDR3 DNA sequence: TGTGCCATCCCGCTGGGGTTTGGCTACACCTTC.

The chain is built from TRBV5-5 and TRBJ2-3; 11 bases agree with TRBD2. V trimming: 3 bases; J trimming: 2 bases; junction bases outside the gene matches: 8. This CDR3 is built from 17 residues. CDR1 SGHKS and CDR2 YYEKEE come from the germline V gene (reference sequence). The CDR3 is CASSSGLAGGITDTQYF. CDR3 sequence (DNA): TGTGCCAGCAGCTCGGGGCTAGCGGGGGGTATCACAGATACGCAGTATTTT.

This chain connects TRBV10-1 to TRBJ1-5; no clear D. The ends were cut back, 4 bases at V and 4 bases at J, with 8 bases in the middle. This CDR3 is 13 amino acids long. CDR1 and CDR2 from the germline V gene are WNHNN and SYGVQD (reference sequence). The DNA for the CDR3 is TGCGCCAGCAGTGCGTCAACTAATCAGCCCCAGCATTTT. Residues: CASSASTNQPQHF.

V gene TRBV4-2 combines with J gene TRBJ2-2; D is perhaps TRBD2 (8 bases). The germline V gene has CDR1 LGHNA and CDR2 YNFKEQ. The V end was cut by 8 bases, the J end by 3 bases, with 13 bases between. CDR3 length: 14 residues. CDR3 sequence: CASREGADTGELFF. The CDR3 nucleotides read TGTGCCAGCCGGGAGGGGGCGGACACCGGGGAGCTGTTTTTT.

J is TRBJ2-7 and V is TRBV13; 8 bases are shared with TRBD1. V dropped 4 bases and J dropped 3; count of bases not matched to a gene: 5. The length of the CDR3 is 14 residues. In germline, CDR1 is PRHDT, CDR2 FYEKMQ (reference sequence). In DNA form, the CDR3 reads TGTGCCAGCAGCTCCCGCACAGGGGGCTACGAGCAGTACTTC. Protein: CASSSRTGGYEQYF.

The chain is built from TRBV29-1 and TRBJ2-1; 11 bases map to TRBD2. The junction had 7 bases not matched to a gene; V was cut back by 7 bases and J by 5 bases. The CDR3 is 14 residues long. Germline-derived CDR1 and CDR2 are SQVTM and ANQGSEA. The CDR3 here is CSGLAGGLNNEQFF. CDR3 DNA: TGCAGCGGTTTAGCGGGAGGGCTAAACAATGAGCAGTTCTTC.

The V and J genes are TRBV7-2 and TRBJ2-3, with 7 nucleotides matching TRBD2. Germline V lookup: CDR1 SGHTA, CDR2 FQGNSA. This CDR3 comprises 16 residues. Germline trimming cut 1 base from V and 10 bases from J; bases unmatched to any gene: 14. The DNA of the CDR3 is TGTGCCAGCAGCTTAGTCGGCGGGGGTGGCGGAAGTTCGCAGTATTTT. Translation: CASSLVGGGGGSSQYF.

This CDR3 is CASSITGGGYNEQFF. The DNA of the CDR3 is TGTGCCAGCAGCATTACAGGGGGCGGTTACAATGAGCAGTTCTTC. The chain recombines TRBV21-1 with TRBJ2-1; the table's D gene call, TRBD1, was not cross checked with the DNA. TRBV21-1 is termed a pseudogene. CDR3 length: 15 amino acids.

The rearrangement links TRBV7-2 to TRBJ2-2, with D unclear. CDR1 SGHTA and CDR2 FQGNSA come from the germline V gene. The CDR3 has 12 amino acids. V shed 2 bases and J shed 8 bases, with 6 bases lying between them. CDR3 coding DNA: TGTGCCAGCAGCTTATCATCAGGGGAGCTGTTTTTT. Translated, it gives CASSLSSGELFF.

V and J are TRBV19 and TRBJ1-5; 9 bases fit TRBD1. This CDR3 has 21 residues. Germline V gene data show CDR1 as LNHDA and CDR2 as SQIVND (reference sequence). V was clipped by 3 bases and J by 1 base; unmatched bases: 19. The CDR3 reads CASSMVNDPGQGRGSNQPQHF. In nucleotides, the CDR3 is TGTGCCAGTAGTATGGTGAACGATCCAGGACAGGGGAGGGGAAGCAATCAGCCCCAGCATTTT.

The chain couples TRBV6-1 to TRBJ2-7; no firm D call. V was cut by 6 bases and J by 3 bases, with 15 bases left in between. Germline V lookup: CDR1 MNHNS, CDR2 SASEGT. The CDR3 spans 14 residues. This CDR3 is CASRIGTGSYEQYF. CDR3 coding DNA: TGTGCCAGCAGAATCGGAACGGGTAGCTACGAGCAGTACTTC.

The rearrangement joins TRBV11-3 to TRBJ2-7, with D possibly matching TRBD2 (5 bases). This CDR3 spans 12 amino acids. Trimming stripped 2 bases from V and 6 bases from J, with 8 bases between. CDR1 SGHNT and CDR2 YENEEA come from the germline V gene. This CDR3 is CASSLLRGEQYV. The CDR3 DNA sequence: TGTGCCAGCAGCTTATTACGGGGCGAGCAGTACGTC.

The chain links TRBV5-4 to TRBJ1-4; D is unclear. Germline CDR1 is SGHNT and CDR2 is YYREEE (reference sequence). This CDR3 comprises 13 residues. Trimming stripped 0 bases from V and 4 bases from J, with 4 bases between. This CDR3 reads CASSLAGNEKLFF. CDR3 nucleotide sequence: TGTGCCAGCAGCTTGGCTGGTAATGAAAAACTGTTTTTT. The complete variable domain, with remaining parts taken from reference TRBV5-4 and TRBJ1-4, reads ETGVTQSPTHLIKTRGQQVTLRCSSQSGHNTVSWYQQALGQGPQFIFQYYREEENGRGNFPPRFSGLQFPNYSSELNVNALELDDSALYLCASSLAGNEKLFFGSGTQLSVL.

The J gene is TRBJ1-2, the V gene TRBV6-5, with 9 bases aligning to TRBD1. The germline V gene encodes CDR1 MNHEY and CDR2 SVGAGI. The CDR3 totals 14 residues. J gave up 2 bases and V 4 bases, and 2 bases lay outside the gene matches. CDR3 in amino acids: CASSWGTGNYGYTF. The DNA of the CDR3 is TGTGCCAGCAGTTGGGGGACAGGGAACTATGGCTACACCTTC.